This TCR beta chain was observed in a study of technical replicates of blood from a handful of donors. Trimming cost V 4 bases and J 8 bases; bases outside gene matches: 10. Germline CDR1 reads SGHNT; CDR2 reads YENEEA. The CDR3 has 16 residues. Sequencing was performed with immunoSEQ multiplex PCR; in TCRdb, only in-frame clones are kept and a portion is missing. The sample has tens of thousands of clones, roughly 94% seen once. The clonotype comes from a human donor in good health. Some clones in this sample may be carry-over from other donors' samples. The chain employs TRBV11-3 and TRBJ2-2, with TRBD1 matching 10 bases. Sequencing was done on a sample of PBMCs. CDR3: CASSSSGTGVSGELFF. The CDR3 bases are TGTGCCAGCAGCTCCTCCGGGACAGGGGTTAGTGGGGAGCTGTTTTTT. Using reference TRBV11-3 and TRBJ2-2 for the parts outside the CDR3, the full variable domain is EAGVVQSPRYKIIEKKQPVAFWCNPISGHNTLYWYLQNLGQGPELLIRYENEEAVDDSQLPKDRFSAERLKGVDSTLKIQPAELGDSAVYLCASSSSGTGVSGELFFGEGSRLTVL.